This T cell receptor (beta chain) was documented in a study of OX40 agonist ivuxolimab in advanced cancers. Overall study context: Ivuxolimab, an antibody that agonizes OX40 (CD134), was administered to the patients. Partial responses were seen in three patients, one with hepatocellular carcinoma and two with cutaneous melanoma.

V lost 4 bases to trimming and J lost 1 base, with 13 bases between them. The CDR3 loop spans 14 amino acids. Germline V lookup: CDR1 SQVTM, CDR2 ANQGSEA. Measured with immunoSEQ multiplex PCR; TCRdb has only the in-frame clones, and not every one. The table shows approximately 46,000 clones, with more than 70% occurring only once. On cycle 4 day 1 and cycle 7 day 1, as well as at baseline, blood was sampled. The genes are TRBV29-1 and TRBJ1-1; possibly TRBD1 for D (6 bases). The starting material was CD4+ or CD8+ T cells sorted from blood, obtained in a trial of the OX40 agonist ivuxolimab. This clonotype originated in an adult with an advanced solid tumor such as melanoma, head and neck, liver or kidney cancer. In DNA, the CDR3 is TGCAGCGTTGCTTTTACAGGGCGGAACACTGAAGCTTTCTTT. It codes for CSVAFTGRNTEAFF.